The clone carrying this T cell receptor beta chain was picked up many times. Antigen unknown. This record comes from a study of regulatory T cells in long-lasting Graves disease. Study results and caveats: Peripheral blood was the sole material, not thyroid tissue.

To make TCR beta libraries, researchers used iRepertoire HTBI primers and Arm-PCR of CDR3 regions. TCRdb re-derived calls from the multiplex PCR reads in MiXCR, one entry per CDR3 protein. The sample has a few hundred thousand distinct CDR3 sequences, 16% seen once; the top ten hold about 32%. Time point indicated: newly diagnosed GD, antithyroid drugs for less than 3 months. From RNA extracted from PBMCs, the TCR library was made. These data were also reused for a study on T cells in Graves' hyperthyroidism and ophthalmopathy. That paper notes: The diagnostic basis comprised clinical symptoms, serum thyroxine and TRAb, thyroid ultrasound and orbital computed tomography. Most clonotypes expanded in the thyroid (above 0.001) were also present in blood.

The TCR was taken from a man between 40 and 49 years old with Graves disease. This sample comprised peripheral blood mononuclear cells (PBMCs), obtained at new diagnosis, from a patient treated with antithyroid drugs.

This chain's CDR3 is CASEGSNQPQHF. CDR3 nucleotide sequence: TGTGCCAGCGAGGGTAGCAATCAGCCCCAGCATTTT. The V and J genes are TRBV28 and TRBJ1-5; D unresolved. The CDR3 consists of 12 residues. Trimming removed 8 bases from V and 0 bases from J, with 5 bases in between. Germline assignment: CDR1 MDHEN and CDR2 SYDVKM. The full variable domain, with the rest looked up from reference TRBV28 and TRBJ1-5, is DVKVTQSSRYLVKRTGEKVFLECVQDMDHENMFWYRQDPGLGLRLIYFSYDVKMKEKGDIPEGYSVSREKKERFSLILESASTNQTSMYLCASEGSNQPQHFGDGTRLSIL.